The 3 T cell receptor beta chains below come from one sample, sequenced in a study of blood T cell repertoires in COVID-19. The table came from immunoSEQ multiplex PCR; TCRdb's copy has only in-frame clones and leaves some out. Of under 200,000 clones in the sample, 81% were seen once. Source material: PBMCs or T cells enriched from blood (not recorded which). Receptors originate from a woman between 40 and 50 years old with acute COVID-19.

The CDR3 spells CASSRRGANTGELFF. The CDR3, as DNA: TGTGCCAGCAGCCGGCGGGGGGCGAACACCGGGGAGCTGTTTTTT. The chain combines TRBV9 with TRBJ2-2; 8 bases map to TRBD2. CDR1 is SGDLS, CDR2 YYNGEE, per germline. The V segment lost 4 bases and the J segment 0 bases; nucleotides outside the gene matches: 2. This CDR3 contains 15 residues.

The rearrangement uses TRBV11-2 and TRBJ2-5; D is uncertain. The germline V gene has CDR1 SGHAT and CDR2 FQNNGV. Trimming took off 2 bases at V and 3 bases at J, with 4 bases between the two ends. The CDR3 covers 12 residues. This CDR3 is CASSLREETQYF. CDR3 DNA sequence: TGTGCCAGCAGCTTAAGAGAAGAGACCCAGTACTTC.

The chain links TRBV4-2 to TRBJ1-5, with D possibly being TRBD1 (5 bases). There are 19 residues in the CDR3. Trimming removed 0 bases at V and 4 bases at J, with 22 bases between. From germline, CDR1 is LGHNA and CDR2 YNFKEQ. The CDR3 spells CASSQEGSGPPISNQPQHF. The CDR3 region has the DNA TGTGCCAGCAGCCAAGAGGGATCAGGGCCTCCCATCTCGAATCAGCCCCAGCATTTT.